These 6 T cell receptor beta chains were all obtained from the same sample, sequenced in a study of early T cells in non-severe SARS-CoV-2 infection. TCRdb reprocessed the 5' RACE reads with MiXCR, giving one entry per CDR3 protein. The repertoire holds 50,000 to 70,000 distinct CDR3 sequences, 8.9% seen once, with about 16% in the top ten. The sample was whole blood. The receptors come from an adult who was a healthcare worker with PCR-confirmed SARS-CoV-2 infection or an uninfected control (not recorded which).

V is TRBV2 and J is TRBJ1-5, with a weak D call TRBD1 (6 bases). Germline loops: CDR1 SNHLY, CDR2 FYNNEI. CDR3 length: 19 amino acids. Trimming stripped 1 base from V and 4 bases from J, with 23 bases between. The CDR3 sequence is CASSEVRLLLGGLNQPQHF. The CDR3 region has the DNA TGTGCCAGCAGTGAAGTACGACTCCTCCTCGGGGGCCTAAATCAGCCCCAGCATTTT. The full variable domain, in which reference TRBV2 and TRBJ1-5 provide the parts outside the CDR3, is EPEVTQTPSHQVTQMGQEVILRCVPISNHLYFYWYRQILGQKVEFLVSFYNNEISEKSEIFDDQFSVERPDGSNFTLKIRSTKLEDSAMYFCASSEVRLLLGGLNQPQHFGDGTRLSIL.

Ten or more counts support this clonotype. The gene calls are TRBV5-1 and TRBJ2-7; 10 bases map to TRBD1. With V trimmed by 4 bases and J by 3 bases, 7 bases remained unmatched. This CDR3 region has 15 residues. Germline values: CDR1 SGHRS, CDR2 YFSETQ. The CDR3 DNA reads as TGCGCCAGCAGCCGGGACAGGGGCCAAATCTACGAGCAGTACTTC. Its protein product is CASSRDRGQIYEQYF.

This clonotype was counted many times. The rearrangement joins TRBV28 to TRBJ1-2; D gene unclear. This CDR3 spans 12 amino acids. Germline assignment: CDR1 MDHEN and CDR2 SYDVKM. Deletions cut 11 bases from V and 2 bases from J, with 12 bases between. The DNA of the CDR3 is TGTGCCCTGCATTCCGGAAACTATGGCTACACCTTC. Its translation: CALHSGNYGYTF.

This clonotype has more than one count but fewer than ten. The chain combines TRBV19 with TRBJ2-2; D is uncertain. Germline V gives CDR1 LNHDA, CDR2 SQIVND (reference sequence). The CDR3 is made up of 12 amino acids. Trimming stripped 6 bases from V and 4 bases from J, with 6 bases between. CDR3 loop: CASSPITGELFF. The CDR3, as DNA: TGTGCCAGTAGCCCTATCACCGGGGAGCTGTTTTTT.

At least ten counts were recorded for this clonotype. V and J are TRBV5-5 and TRBJ2-7, with 9 nucleotides matching TRBD1. Germline loops: CDR1 SGHKS, CDR2 YYEKEE (reference sequence). V trimming: 4 bases; J trimming: 2 bases; junction bases outside the gene matches: 10. The CDR3 spans 16 residues. The CDR3 region has the DNA TGTGCCAGCAGCGTATTGATAGGGACAGGGCCCTACGAGCAGTACTTC. Translation gives CASSVLIGTGPYEQYF.

This clonotype came up many times. CDR3 DNA: TGTGCCAGCAGCCCGCCTAGCGGGAGACTAGATGAGCAGTTCTTC. Encoded protein: CASSPPSGRLDEQFF. The chain links TRBV7-8 to TRBJ2-1; 10 positions match TRBD2. Germline V gene data show CDR1 as SGHVS and CDR2 as FQNEAQ. The junction had 9 bases not matched to a gene; V was cut back by 5 bases and J by 8 bases. This CDR3 has 15 residues.